This T cell receptor (beta chain) originates from a study of blood T cell repertoires in COVID-19. About the research overall: T cells, B-cell-depleted T cells, or PBMCs provided the cDNA or gDNA that served as material.

Study processing details: The assay estimated nucleated cells by amplifying reference gene primers. Only in-frame clones appear in the TCRdb table, and some are missing; sequencing was by immunoSEQ multiplex PCR. The V and J calls and clone size were taken over from that table, and D and trimming were inferred from the DNA. The sample shows 250,000 or so clones, around 84% of them seen only once. Donors were grouped by their self-reported clinical history. V lost 2 bases to trimming and J lost 7 bases, with 9 bases between them. CDR3 length equals 13 residues. Germline V gene sequence: CDR1 MNHEY, CDR2 SMNVEV (reference sequence).

The TCR sequence derives from a woman aged 45 to 65 who had been exposed to COVID-19. Sequencing was performed on PBMCs or T cells enriched from blood (not recorded which). V and J are TRBV27 and TRBJ2-1; D not resolved. The CDR3 sequence: CASSLNELNEQFF. CDR3 nucleotide sequence: TGTGCCAGCAGTTTAAACGAGCTGAATGAGCAGTTCTTC.